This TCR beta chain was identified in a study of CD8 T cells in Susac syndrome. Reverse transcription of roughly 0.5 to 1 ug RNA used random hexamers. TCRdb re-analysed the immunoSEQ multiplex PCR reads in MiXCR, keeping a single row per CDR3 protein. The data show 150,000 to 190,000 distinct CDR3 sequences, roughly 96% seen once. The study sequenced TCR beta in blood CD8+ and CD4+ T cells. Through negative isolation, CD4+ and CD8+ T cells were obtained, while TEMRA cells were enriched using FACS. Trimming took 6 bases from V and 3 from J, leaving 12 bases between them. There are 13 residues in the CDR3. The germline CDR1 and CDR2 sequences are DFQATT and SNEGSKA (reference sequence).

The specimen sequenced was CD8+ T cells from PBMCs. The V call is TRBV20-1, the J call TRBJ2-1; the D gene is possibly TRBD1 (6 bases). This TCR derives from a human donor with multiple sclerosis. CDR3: CSARRTDYNEQFF. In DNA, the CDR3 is TGCAGTGCCCGCAGGACAGACTACAATGAGCAGTTCTTC.